This T cell receptor beta chain was recovered during a study of blood T cell repertoires in COVID-19. Germline V lookup: CDR1 LGHNA, CDR2 YSLEER. Trimming took 1 base from V and 8 from J, leaving 11 bases between them. The CDR3 covers 13 residues. Per the authors' pipeline: Amplifying reference gene primers gave estimates of nucleated cell counts. Generated by immunoSEQ multiplex PCR, the TCRdb table keeps only in-frame clones and is missing some. From that table come the V and J calls and clone size; the DNA was used to work out D and trimming. This table has approximately 500,000 clones, approximately 85% appearing once. This clone was counted a few times.

The specimen sequenced was peripheral blood. The sequence came from a human donor in a cohort sampled during active COVID-19. The chain is built from TRBV4-3 and TRBJ1-2, with D unclear. CDR3 DNA: TGCGCCAGCAGCCAAGCGAGCCGGCGGGGCTACACCTTC. Amino acid sequence: CASSQASRRGYTF.